Given below is one T cell receptor beta chain in context. What it binds is unknown. The data are from a study of CD4 T cells in relation to SARS-CoV-2 and coronaviruses. For the study at large: PBMCs were cultured with antigen for approximately nine days before TCR beta sequencing. Study outcomes and limitations: Pre-pandemic and post-infection samples never came from the same donor.

The CDR3 spans 15 residues. Germline values: CDR1 KGHDR, CDR2 SFDVKD. V dropped 3 bases and J dropped 3; count of bases not matched to a gene: 4. The unexposed donors gave CD4+ T cells in about 2010-2019, prior to COVID-19. Isolation of CD4+ T cells took place after around 11 days in culture. Only in-frame clones appear in the TCRdb table, and some are missing; sequencing was by immunoSEQ multiplex PCR. The table includes 10,000 to 15,000 clones, 65% to 70% detected once. Sequencing was carried out using CD4+ T cells from PBMCs, cultured in vitro. The chain links TRBV24-1 to TRBJ2-7; 10 bases are shared with TRBD1. This TCR came from a human donor in good health. The CDR3 protein is CATSDPGTGVYEQYF. The CDR3 nucleotides read TGTGCCACCAGTGATCCCGGGACAGGGGTCTACGAGCAGTACTTC.